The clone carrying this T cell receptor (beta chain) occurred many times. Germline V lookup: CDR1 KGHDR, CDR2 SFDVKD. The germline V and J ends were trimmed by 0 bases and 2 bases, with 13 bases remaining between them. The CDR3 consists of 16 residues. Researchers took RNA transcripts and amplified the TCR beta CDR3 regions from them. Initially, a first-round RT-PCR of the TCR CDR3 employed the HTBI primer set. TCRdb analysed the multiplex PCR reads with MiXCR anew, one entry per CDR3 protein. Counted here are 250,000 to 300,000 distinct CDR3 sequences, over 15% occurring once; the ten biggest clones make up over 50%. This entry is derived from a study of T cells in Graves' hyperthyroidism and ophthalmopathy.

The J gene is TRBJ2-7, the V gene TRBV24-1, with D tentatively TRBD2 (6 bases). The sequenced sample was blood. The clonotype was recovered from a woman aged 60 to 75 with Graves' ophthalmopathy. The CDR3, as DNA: TGTGCCACCAGTGATTTGGATAGCGGAAACCCCTACGAGCAGTACTTC. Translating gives CATSDLDSGNPYEQYF.